The TCR beta chain under discussion was sequenced for a study of tissue T cells after allogeneic stem cell transplantation. Whole-study findings and limits: Anatomically similar tissues had similar TCR repertoires within each patient. In patients and mice, blood and spleen missed much of tissue repertoire.

Comparators without hematopoietic cell transplant had other cancers, at least five gastrointestinal samples, and no known gastrointestinal disease. The V gene's germline CDR1 is LGHDT and CDR2 YNNKEL (reference sequence). Losses at the gene ends were 1 base for V and 0 bases for J; bases not matched to a gene: 5. CDR3 size: 18 residues. Of note for this clone: Its specificity is not known.

TCRdb's copy holds only in-frame clones and misses some; the assay was immunoSEQ multiplex PCR. In the table there are some 11,000 clones, around 70% of which are singletons. Source: tissue from the right colon, taken at autopsy. The chain has TRBV3-1 (or the pseudogene TRBV3-2) and TRBJ2-5; 13 bases agree with TRBD2. The sequence came from a woman between 18 and 55 years old with breast cancer. The CDR3 DNA reads TGTGCCAGCAGCCAAGGGACTAGCGGGGGATGGTACCAAGAGACCCAGTACTTC. As protein: CASSQGTSGGWYQETQYF.